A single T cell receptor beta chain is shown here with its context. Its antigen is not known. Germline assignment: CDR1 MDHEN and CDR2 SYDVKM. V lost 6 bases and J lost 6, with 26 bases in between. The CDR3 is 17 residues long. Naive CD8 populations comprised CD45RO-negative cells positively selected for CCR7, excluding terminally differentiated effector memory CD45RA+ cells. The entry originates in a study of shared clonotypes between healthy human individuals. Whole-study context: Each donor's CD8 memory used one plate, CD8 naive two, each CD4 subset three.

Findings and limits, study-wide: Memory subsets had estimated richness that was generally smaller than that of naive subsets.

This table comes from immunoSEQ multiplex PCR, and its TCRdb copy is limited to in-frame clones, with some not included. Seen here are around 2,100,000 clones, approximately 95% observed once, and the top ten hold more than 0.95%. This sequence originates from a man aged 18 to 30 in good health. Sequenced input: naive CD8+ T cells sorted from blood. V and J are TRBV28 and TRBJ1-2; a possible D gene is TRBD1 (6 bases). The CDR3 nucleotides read TGTGCCAGCAGCACTTCGATCGAGGGACACACCTCGGATGGCTACACCTTC. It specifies CASSTSIEGHTSDGYTF.